Only a few counts were recorded for the clone carrying this T cell receptor (beta chain). Its cognate antigen is unknown. TCR beta libraries were prepared from cDNA with unique molecular identifiers. Hundreds of thousands of cDNA molecules came from roughly 1 to 10 million T cells. TCRdb itself ran the PCR reads through MiXCR, one entry per CDR3 protein. The data show 700,000 to 900,000 distinct CDR3 sequences, around 46% seen once. Germline CDR1 and CDR2: SGHDT and YYEEEE. The CDR3 totals 14 residues. V lost 4 bases to trimming and J lost 4 bases, with 14 bases between them. The data were obtained in a study of post-analysis software for immune sequencing data. Overall study: The courses of disease that were included comprised relapsing-remitting, secondary progressive and progressive-relapsing multiple sclerosis. The study, taken as a whole, reports: Strong co-clustering by F measure linked samples that shared a preparation batch. Controls significantly exceeded multiple sclerosis patients in normalized Chao1 diversity. Roughly 5 TRBV segments were significantly more frequent in patients than in controls. TRBV5-6, TRBV5-1 and TRBV20-1 were among these segments.

This receptor was identified in a girl between 10 and 17 years old with multiple sclerosis. The material sequenced was blood. The chain has TRBV5-6 and TRBJ2-5, with D perhaps assigned TRBD1 or TRBD2 (5 bases each). In DNA form, the CDR3 reads TGTGCCAGCAGCATTGGGACGGATCGAGAGACCCAGTACTTC. Its protein product is CASSIGTDRETQYF.